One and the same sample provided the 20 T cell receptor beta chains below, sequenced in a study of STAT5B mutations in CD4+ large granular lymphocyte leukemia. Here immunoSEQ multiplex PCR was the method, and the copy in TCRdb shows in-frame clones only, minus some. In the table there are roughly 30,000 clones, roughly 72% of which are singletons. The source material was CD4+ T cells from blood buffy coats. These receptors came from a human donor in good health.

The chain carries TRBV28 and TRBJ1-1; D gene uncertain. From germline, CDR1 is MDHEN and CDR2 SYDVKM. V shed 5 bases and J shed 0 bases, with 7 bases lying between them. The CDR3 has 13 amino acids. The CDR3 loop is CASSPLVNTEAFF. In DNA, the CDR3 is TGTGCCAGCAGTCCCCTGGTGAACACTGAAGCTTTCTTT.

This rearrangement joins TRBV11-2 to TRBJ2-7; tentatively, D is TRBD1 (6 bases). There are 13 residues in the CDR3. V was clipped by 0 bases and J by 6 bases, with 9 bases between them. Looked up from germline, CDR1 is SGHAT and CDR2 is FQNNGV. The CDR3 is CASSLDRGGEQYF. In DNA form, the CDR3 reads TGTGCCAGCAGCTTAGATCGAGGGGGCGAGCAGTACTTC.

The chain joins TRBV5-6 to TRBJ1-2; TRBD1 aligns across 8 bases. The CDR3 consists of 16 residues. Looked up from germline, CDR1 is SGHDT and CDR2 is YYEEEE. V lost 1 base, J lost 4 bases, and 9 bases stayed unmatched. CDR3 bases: TGTGCCAGCAGCTTGCTTGGCAGGGGGCGCTTCTATGGCTACACCTTC. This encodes CASSLLGRGRFYGYTF.

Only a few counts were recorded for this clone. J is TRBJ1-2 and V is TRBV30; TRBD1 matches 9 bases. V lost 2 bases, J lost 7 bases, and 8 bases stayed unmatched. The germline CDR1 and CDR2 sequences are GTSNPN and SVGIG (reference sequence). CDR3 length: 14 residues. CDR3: CAWSPIQGALGYTF. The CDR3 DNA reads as TGTGCCTGGAGTCCGATACAGGGGGCGCTTGGCTACACCTTC.

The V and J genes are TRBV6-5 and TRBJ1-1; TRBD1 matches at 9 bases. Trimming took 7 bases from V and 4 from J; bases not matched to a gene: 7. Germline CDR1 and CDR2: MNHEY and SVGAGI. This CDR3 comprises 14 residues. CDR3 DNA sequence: TGTGCCAGCACCAGAGGGACAGGGTTCACTGAAGCTTTCTTT. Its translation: CASTRGTGFTEAFF.

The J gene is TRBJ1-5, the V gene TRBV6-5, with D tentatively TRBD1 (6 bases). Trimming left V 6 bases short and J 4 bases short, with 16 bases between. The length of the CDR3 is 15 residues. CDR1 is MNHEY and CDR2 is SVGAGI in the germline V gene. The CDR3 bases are TGTGCCAGCAGCAAGACAGGCCTCGTAAATCAGCCCCAGCATTTT. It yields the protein CASSKTGLVNQPQHF.

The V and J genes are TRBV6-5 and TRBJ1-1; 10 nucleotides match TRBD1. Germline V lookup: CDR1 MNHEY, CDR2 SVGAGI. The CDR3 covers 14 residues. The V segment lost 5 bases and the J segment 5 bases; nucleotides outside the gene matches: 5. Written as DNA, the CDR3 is TGTGCCAGCAGTGGGAGGACAGGGGGGACTGAAGCTTTCTTT. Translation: CASSGRTGGTEAFF.

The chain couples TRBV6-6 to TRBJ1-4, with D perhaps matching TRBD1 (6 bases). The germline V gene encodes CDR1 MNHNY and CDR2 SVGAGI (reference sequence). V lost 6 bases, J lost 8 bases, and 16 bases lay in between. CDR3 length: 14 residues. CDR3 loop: CASRRAGEGEKLFF. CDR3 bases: TGTGCCAGCAGAAGGGCAGGGGAAGGAGAAAAACTGTTTTTT.

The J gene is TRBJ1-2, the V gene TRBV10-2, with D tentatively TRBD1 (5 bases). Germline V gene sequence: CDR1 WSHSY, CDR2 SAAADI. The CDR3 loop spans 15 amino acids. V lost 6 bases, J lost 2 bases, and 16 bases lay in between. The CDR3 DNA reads TGCGCCAGCAGGATGGCCCTGGGGGGAAACTATGGCTACACCTTC. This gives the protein CASRMALGGNYGYTF.

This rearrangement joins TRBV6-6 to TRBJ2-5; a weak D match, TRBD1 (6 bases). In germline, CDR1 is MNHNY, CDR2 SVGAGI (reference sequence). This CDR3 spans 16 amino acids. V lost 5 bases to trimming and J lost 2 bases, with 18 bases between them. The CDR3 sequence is CASSQPGRTAQETQYF. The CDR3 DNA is TGTGCCAGCAGTCAACCGGGACGGACAGCACAAGAGACCCAGTACTTC.

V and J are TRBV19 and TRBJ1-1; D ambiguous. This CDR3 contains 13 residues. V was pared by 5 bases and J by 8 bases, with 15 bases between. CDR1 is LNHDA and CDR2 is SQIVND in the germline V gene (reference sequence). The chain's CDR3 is CASSLTWNSEAFF. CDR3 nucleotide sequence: TGTGCCAGTAGTCTGACTTGGAACAGCGAAGCTTTCTTT.

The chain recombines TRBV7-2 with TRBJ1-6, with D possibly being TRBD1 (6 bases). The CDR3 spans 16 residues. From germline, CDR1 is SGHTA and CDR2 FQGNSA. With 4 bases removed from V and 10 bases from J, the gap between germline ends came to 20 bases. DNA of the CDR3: TGTGCCAGCAGCTCCCCCCTTGGGGGAGGGACATCACCCCTCCACTTT. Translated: CASSSPLGGGTSPLHF.

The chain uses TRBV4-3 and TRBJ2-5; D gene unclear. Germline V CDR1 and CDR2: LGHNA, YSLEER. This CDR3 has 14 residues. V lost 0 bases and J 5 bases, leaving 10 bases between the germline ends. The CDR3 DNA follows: TGCGCCAGCAGCCAAGATTACAGTAAGGAGACCCAGTACTTC. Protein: CASSQDYSKETQYF.

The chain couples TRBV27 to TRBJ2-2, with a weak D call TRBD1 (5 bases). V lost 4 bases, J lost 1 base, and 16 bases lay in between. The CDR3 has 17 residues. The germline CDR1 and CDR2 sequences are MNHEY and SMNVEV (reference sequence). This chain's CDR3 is CASSSLTGGRNTGELFF. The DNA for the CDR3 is TGTGCCAGCAGTTCCCTAACAGGCGGACGGAACACCGGGGAGCTGTTTTTT.

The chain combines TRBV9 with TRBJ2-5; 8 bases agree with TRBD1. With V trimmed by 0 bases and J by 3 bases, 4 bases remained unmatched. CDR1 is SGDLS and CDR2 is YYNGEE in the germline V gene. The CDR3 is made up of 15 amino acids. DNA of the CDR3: TGTGCCAGCAGCGTAGTCGGACAGGGCGAAGAGACCCAGTACTTC. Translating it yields CASSVVGQGEETQYF. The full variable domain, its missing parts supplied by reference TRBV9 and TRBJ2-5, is DSGVTQTPKHLITATGQRVTLRCSPRSGDLSVYWYQQSLDQGLQFLIQYYNGEERAKGNILERFSAQQFPDLHSELNLSSLELGDSALYFCASSVVGQGEETQYFGPGTRLLVL.

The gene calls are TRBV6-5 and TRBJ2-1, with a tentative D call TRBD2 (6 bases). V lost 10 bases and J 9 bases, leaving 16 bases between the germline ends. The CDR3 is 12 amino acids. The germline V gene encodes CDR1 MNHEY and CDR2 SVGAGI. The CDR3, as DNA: TGTGCCACCTCTCGTGACGGGGGTGAGCAGTTCTTC. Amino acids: CATSRDGGEQFF.

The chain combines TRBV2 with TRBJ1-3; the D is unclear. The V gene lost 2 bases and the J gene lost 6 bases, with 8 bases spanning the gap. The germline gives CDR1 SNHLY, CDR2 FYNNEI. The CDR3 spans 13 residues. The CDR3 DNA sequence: TGTGCCAGCAGTGAACAGAACTTAAACACCATATATTTT. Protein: CASSEQNLNTIYF.

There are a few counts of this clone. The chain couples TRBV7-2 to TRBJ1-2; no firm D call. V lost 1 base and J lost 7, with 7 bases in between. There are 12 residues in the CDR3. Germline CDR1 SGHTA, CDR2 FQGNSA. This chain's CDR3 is CASSLENSGYTF. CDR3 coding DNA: TGTGCCAGCAGCTTAGAGAACAGTGGCTACACCTTC. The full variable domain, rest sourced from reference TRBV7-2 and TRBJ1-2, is GAGVSQSPSNKVTEKGKDVELRCDPISGHTALYWYRQSLGQGLEFLIYFQGNSAPDKSGLPSDRFSAERTGGSVSTLTIQRTQQEDSAVYLCASSLENSGYTFGSGTRLTVV.

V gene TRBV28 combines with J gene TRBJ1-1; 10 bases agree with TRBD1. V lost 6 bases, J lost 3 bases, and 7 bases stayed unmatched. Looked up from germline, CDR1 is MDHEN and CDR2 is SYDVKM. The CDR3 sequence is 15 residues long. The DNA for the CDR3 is TGTGCCAGCAGCAGACAGGGGGCTGGAGACACTGAAGCTTTCTTT. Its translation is CASSRQGAGDTEAFF.

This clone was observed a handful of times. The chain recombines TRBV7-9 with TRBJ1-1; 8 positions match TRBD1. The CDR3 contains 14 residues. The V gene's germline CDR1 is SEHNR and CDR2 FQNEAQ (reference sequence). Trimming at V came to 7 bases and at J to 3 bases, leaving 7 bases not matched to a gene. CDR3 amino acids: CASTLGQGDTEAFF. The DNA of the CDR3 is TGTGCCAGCACCCTAGGACAGGGTGACACTGAAGCTTTCTTT.